This T cell receptor (beta chain) was identified during a study of T cell repertoires in cytomegalovirus infection. Study details: Evidence of both CMV infection and a matching HLA type came from public TCR beta signatures. Study conclusions and caveats: Ex vivo responses were dominated by HLA-C-restricted CMV-specific TCR beta clonotypes. Carriage of CMV together with the relevant HLA was identifiable through cumulative public TCR beta family frequency.

The length of the CDR3 is 14 residues. Germline lookup yields CDR1 SNHLY and CDR2 FYNNEI. V dropped 3 bases and J dropped 0 bases, with 6 bases sitting between them. From the reads, TCRdb called clonotypes with MiXCR, one entry per CDR3 protein. The sample holds fewer than 350,000 distinct CDR3 sequences, 17% seen once. This clonotype was detected many times. Its matching antigen is unknown. The source of this sequence is a human donor in good health (CMV status not recorded). Some clones in this sample may be carry-over from other donors' samples. The specimen was PBMCs. The chain combines TRBV2 with TRBJ1-5; D is uncertain. DNA of the CDR3: TGTGCCAGCAGTGATTCTCATAGCAATCAGCCCCAGCATTTT. It is translated as CASSDSHSNQPQHF.